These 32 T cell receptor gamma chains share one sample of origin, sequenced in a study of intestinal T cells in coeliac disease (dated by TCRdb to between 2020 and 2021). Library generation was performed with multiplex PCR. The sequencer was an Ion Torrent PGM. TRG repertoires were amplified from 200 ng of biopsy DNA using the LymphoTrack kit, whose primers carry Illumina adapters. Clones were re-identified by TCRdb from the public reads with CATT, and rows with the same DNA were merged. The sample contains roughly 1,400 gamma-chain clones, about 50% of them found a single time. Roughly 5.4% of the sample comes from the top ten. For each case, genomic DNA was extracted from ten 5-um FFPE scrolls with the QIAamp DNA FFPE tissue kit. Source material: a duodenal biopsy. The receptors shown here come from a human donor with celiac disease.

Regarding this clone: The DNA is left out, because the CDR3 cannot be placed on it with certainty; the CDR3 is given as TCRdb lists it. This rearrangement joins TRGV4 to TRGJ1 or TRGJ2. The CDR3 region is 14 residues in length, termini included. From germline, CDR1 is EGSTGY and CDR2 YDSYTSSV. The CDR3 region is CADLGYSCYYKKLF.

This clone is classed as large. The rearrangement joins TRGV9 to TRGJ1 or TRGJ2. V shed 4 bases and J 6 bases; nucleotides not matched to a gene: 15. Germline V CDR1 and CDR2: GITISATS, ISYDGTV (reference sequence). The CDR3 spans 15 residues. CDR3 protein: CALWDFPHCRYKKLF. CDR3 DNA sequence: TGTGCCTTGTGGGACTTCCCCCATTGTCGTTATAAGAAACTCTTT.

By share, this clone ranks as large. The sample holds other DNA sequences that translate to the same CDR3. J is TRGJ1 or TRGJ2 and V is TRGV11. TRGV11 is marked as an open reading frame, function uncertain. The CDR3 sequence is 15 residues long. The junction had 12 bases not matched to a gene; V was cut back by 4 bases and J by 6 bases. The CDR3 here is CACWISRTFVYKKLF. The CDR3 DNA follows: TGTGCCTGCTGGATTAGCCGAACCTTCGTTTATAAGAAACTCTTT.

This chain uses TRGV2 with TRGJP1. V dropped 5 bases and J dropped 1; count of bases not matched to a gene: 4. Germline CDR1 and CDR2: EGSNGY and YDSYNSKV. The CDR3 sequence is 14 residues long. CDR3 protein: CATWAFTTGWFKIF. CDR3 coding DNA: TGTGCCACCTGGGCGTTTACCACTGGTTGGTTCAAGATATTT.

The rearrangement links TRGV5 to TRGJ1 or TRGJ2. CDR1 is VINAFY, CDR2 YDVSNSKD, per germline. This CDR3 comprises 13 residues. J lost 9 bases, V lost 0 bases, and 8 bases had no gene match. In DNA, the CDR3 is TGTGCCACCTGGGACAGGCCCCCCTTTAAGAAACTCTTT. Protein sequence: CATWDRPPFKKLF.

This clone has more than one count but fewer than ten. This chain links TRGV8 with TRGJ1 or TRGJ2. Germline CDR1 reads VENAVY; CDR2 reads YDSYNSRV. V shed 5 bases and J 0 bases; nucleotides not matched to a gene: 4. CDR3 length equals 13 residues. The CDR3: CATWVTNYYKKLF. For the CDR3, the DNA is TGTGCCACCTGGGTCACGAATTATTATAAGAAACTCTTT.

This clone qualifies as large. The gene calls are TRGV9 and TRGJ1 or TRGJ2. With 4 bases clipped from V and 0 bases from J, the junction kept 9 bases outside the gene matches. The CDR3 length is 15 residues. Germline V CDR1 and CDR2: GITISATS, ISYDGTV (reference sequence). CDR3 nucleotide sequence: TGTGCCTTGTGGGACCGAGCCCCGAATTATTATAAGAAACTCTTT. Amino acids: CALWDRAPNYYKKLF.

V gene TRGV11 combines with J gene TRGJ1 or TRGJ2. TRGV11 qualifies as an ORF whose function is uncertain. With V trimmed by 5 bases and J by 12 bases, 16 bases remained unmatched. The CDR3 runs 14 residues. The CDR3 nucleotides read TGTGCCTGCTGGATTAACCAACGGGGCATAAGGAAACTCTTT. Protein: CACWINQRGIRKLF.

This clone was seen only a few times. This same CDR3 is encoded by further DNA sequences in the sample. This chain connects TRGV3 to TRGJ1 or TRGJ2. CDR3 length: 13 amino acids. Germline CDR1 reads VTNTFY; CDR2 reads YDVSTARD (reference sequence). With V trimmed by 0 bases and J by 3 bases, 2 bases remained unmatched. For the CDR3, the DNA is TGTGCCACCTGGGACAGGCGTTATTATAAGAAACTCTTT. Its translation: CATWDRRYYKKLF.

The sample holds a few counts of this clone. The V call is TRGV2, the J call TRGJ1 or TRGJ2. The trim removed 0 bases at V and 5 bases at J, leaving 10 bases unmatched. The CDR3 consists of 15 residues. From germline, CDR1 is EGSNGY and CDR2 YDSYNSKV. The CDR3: CATWDGPGFDYKKLF. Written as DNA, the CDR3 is TGTGCCACCTGGGACGGGCCGGGGTTTGATTATAAGAAACTCTTT.

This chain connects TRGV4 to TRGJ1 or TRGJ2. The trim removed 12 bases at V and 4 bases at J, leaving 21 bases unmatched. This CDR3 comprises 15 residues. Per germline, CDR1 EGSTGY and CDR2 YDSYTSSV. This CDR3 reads CADLGFRAQYYKKLF. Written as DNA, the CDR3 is TGTGCCGACCTGGGATTCAGGGCCCAATATTATAAGAAACTCTTT.

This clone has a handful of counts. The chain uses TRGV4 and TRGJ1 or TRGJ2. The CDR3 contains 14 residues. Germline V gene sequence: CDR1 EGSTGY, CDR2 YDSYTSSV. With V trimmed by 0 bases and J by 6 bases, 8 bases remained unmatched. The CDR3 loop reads CATWDGPPFYKKLF. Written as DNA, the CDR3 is TGTGCCACCTGGGATGGGCCCCCCTTTTATAAGAAACTCTTT.

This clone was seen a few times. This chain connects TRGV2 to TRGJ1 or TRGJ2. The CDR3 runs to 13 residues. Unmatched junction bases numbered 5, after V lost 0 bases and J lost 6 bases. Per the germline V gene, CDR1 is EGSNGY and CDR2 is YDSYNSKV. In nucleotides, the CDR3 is TGTGCCACCTGGGACGGGGGGGGTTATAAGAAACTCTTT. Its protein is CATWDGGGYKKLF.

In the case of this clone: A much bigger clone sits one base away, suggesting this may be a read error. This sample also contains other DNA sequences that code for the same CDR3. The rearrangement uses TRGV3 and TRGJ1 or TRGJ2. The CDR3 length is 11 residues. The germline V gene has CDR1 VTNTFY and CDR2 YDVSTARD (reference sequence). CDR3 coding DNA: TGTGCCACCTTCCTAGATTATAAGAAACTCTTC. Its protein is CATFLDYKKLF.

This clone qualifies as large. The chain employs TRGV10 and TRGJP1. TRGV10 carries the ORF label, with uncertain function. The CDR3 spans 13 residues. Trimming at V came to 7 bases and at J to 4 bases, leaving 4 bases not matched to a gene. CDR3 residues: CAAWSYTGWFKIF. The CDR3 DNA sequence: TGTGCTGCGTGGTCTTACACTGGTTGGTTCAAGATATTT.

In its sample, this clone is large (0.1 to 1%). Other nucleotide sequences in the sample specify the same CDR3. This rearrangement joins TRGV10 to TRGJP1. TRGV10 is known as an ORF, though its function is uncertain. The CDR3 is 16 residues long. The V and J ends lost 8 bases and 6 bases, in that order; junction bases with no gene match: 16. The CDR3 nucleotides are TGTGCTGCGTGGGATTATAAACCGTACCCTGGTTGGTTCAAGATATTT. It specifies CAAWDYKPYPGWFKIF.

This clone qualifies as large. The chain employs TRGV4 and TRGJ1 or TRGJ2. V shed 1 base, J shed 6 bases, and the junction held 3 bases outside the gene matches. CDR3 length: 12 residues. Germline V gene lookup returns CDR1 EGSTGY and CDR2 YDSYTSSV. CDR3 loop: CATWDGIYKKLF. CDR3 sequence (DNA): TGTGCCACCTGGGATGGTATTTATAAGAAACTCTTT.

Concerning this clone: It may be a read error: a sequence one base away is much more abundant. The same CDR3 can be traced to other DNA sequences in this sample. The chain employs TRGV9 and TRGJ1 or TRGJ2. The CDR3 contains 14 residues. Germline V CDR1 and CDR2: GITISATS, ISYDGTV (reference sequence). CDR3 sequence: CALWEEKLYYKKLF. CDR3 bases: TGTGCTTTGTGGGAGGAGAAACTTTATTATAAGAAACTCTTT.

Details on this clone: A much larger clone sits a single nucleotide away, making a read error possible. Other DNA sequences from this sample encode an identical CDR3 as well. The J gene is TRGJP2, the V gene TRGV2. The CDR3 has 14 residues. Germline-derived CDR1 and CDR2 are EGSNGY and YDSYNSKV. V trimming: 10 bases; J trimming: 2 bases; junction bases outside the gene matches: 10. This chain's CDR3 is CATRLYSSDWIKTF. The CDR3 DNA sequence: TGTGCCACTCGACTTTACAGTAGTGATTGGATCAAGACGTTT.

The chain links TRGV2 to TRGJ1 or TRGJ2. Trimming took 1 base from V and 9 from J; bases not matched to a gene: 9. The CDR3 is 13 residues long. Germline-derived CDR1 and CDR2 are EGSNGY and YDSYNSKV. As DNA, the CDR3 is TGTGCCACCTGGGACGGCCTCCCGGGTAAGAAACTCTTT. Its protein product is CATWDGLPGKKLF.

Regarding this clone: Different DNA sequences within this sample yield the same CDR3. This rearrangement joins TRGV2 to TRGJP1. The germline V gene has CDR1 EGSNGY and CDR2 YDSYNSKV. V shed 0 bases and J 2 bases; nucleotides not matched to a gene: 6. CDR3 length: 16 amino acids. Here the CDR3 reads CATWDGRVTTGWFKIF. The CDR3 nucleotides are TGTGCCACCTGGGACGGGCGAGTAACCACTGGTTGGTTCAAGATATTT.

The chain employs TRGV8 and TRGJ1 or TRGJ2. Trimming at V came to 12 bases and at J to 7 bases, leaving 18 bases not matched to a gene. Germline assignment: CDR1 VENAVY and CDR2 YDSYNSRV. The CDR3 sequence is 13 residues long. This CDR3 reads CASTGPFYYKKLF. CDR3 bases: TGTGCCTCCACGGGCCCTTTTTACTATAAGAAACTCTTT.

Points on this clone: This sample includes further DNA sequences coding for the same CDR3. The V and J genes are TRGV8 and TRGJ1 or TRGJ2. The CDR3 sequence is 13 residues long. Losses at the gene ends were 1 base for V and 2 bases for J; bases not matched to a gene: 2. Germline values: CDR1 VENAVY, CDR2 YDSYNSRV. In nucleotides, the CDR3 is TGTGCCACCTGGGATAGTTATTATTATAAGAAACTCTTT. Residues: CATWDSYYYKKLF.

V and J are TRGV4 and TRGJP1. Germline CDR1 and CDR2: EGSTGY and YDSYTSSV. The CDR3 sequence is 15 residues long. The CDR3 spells CAPRGGKRAGWFKIF. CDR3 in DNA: TGTGCACCACGTGGTGGGAAAAGGGCTGGTTGGTTCAAGATATTT.

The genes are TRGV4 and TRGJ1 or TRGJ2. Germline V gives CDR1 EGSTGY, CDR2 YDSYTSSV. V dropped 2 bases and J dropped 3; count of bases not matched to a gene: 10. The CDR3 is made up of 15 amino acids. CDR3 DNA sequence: TGTGCCACCTGGGATGACATGCGTACTTATTATAAGAAACTCTTT. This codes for CATWDDMRTYYKKLF.

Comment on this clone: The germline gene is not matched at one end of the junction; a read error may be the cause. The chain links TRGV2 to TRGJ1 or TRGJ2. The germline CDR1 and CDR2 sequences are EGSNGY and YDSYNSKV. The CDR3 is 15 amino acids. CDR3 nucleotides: TGTACCACCTGGGACGGGCTCGGAACTTATTATAAGAAACTCTTT. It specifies CTTWDGLGTYYKKLF.

The CDR3 DNA follows: TGTGCCACCTGGGACGGGATTATTAATAAGAAACTCTTT. Translation gives CATWDGIINKKLF. V gene TRGV3 combines with J gene TRGJ1 or TRGJ2. V trimming: 3 bases; J trimming: 8 bases; junction bases outside the gene matches: 10. CDR1 is VTNTFY and CDR2 is YDVSTARD in the germline V gene (reference sequence). CDR3 length: 13 amino acids.

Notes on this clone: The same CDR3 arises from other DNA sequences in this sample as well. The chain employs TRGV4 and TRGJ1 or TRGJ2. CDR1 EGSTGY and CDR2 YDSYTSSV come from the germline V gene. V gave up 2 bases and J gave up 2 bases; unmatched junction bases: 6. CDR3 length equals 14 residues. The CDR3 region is CATWDEPYYYKKLF. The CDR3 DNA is TGTGCCACCTGGGATGAGCCCTATTATTATAAGAAACTCTTT.

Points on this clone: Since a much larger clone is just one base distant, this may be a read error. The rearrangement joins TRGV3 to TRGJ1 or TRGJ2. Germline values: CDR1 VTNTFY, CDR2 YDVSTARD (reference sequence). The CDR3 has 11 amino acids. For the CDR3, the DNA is TGTACCACCTTCCTAGATTATAAGAAACTCTTT. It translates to CTTFLDYKKLF.

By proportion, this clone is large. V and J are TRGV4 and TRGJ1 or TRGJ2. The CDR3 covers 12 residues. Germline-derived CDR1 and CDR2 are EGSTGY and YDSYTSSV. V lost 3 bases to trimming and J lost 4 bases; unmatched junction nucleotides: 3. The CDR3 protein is CATWDIYYKKLF. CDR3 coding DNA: TGTGCCACCTGGGATATATATTATAAGAAACTCTTT.

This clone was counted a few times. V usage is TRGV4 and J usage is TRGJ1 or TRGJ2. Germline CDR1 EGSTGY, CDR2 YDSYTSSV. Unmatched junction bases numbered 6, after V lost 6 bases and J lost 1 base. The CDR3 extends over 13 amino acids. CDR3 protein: CATWSFNYYKKLF. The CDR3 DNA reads TGTGCCACCTGGTCCTTCAATTATTATAAGAAACTCTTT.

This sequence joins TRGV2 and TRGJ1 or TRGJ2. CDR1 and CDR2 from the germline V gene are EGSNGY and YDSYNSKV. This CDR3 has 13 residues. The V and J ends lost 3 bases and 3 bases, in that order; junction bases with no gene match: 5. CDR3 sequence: CATWDRRYYKKLF. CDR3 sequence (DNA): TGTGCCACCTGGGACCGCCGTTATTATAAGAAACTCTTT.